The sequence of this TCR beta chain was determined in a study of blood T cell repertoires in COVID-19. The data were produced by immunoSEQ multiplex PCR, yet TCRdb's version contains in-frame clones alone and is incomplete. The sample yields over 200,000 clones, 85% to 90% seen once. This CDR3 is 19 amino acids long. Germline V gives CDR1 MGHRA, CDR2 YSYEKL. The J segment lost 0 bases and the V segment lost 2 bases, leaving 15 bases of the junction unmatched. Participants classified as exposed had met a COVID-19 case within 2 weeks before study entry. The material sequenced was PBMCs or T cells enriched from blood (not recorded which). The TCR originated in a man aged 25 to 45 who had been exposed to COVID-19. V gene TRBV4-1 combines with J gene TRBJ2-5, with 7 bases lining up with TRBD2. DNA of the CDR3: TGCGCCAGCAGCCAATCCACTCTCCGAGCGGGGCCCGACCAAGAGACCCAGTACTTC. This codes for CASSQSTLRAGPDQETQYF.